The 27 T cell receptor beta chains reported below all come from one sample, sequenced in a study of Ad26.COV2.S vaccination and SARS-CoV-2 variants. Treatment of the sample: roughly 20 received Ad26.COV2.S at low or high dose, single or two shots; several received placebo; per-sample allocation not given. Sampling happened 63 days after the first vaccine or placebo injection. Measured with immunoSEQ multiplex PCR; TCRdb has only the in-frame clones, and not every one. The sample includes 350,000 to 500,000 clones, roughly 87% of them seen just once. The source material was peripheral blood, sampled in a trial of Ad26.COV2.S vaccine versus placebo. Receptor source: a person aged 18-60 years who received the Ad26.COV2.S COVID-19 vaccine or a placebo.

The rearrangement links TRBV6-6 to TRBJ1-3; TRBD1 matches at 7 bases. V was clipped by 4 bases and J by 0 bases; unmatched bases: 3. Germline V gene sequence: CDR1 MNHNY, CDR2 SVGAGI (reference sequence). This CDR3 region has 15 residues. CDR3: CASSWGQTSGNTIYF. The CDR3 bases are TGTGCCAGCAGTTGGGGACAGACCTCTGGAAACACCATATATTTT.

The V gene is TRBV10-3, the J gene TRBJ2-7; D is ambiguous. Deletions cut 0 bases from V and 9 bases from J, with 15 bases between. The CDR3 loop spans 14 amino acids. The V gene's germline CDR1 is ENHRY and CDR2 SYGVKD. In DNA, the CDR3 is TGTGCCATCAGTGAGTCTCAAGACCCACCGACGCAGTACGTC. Its translation is CAISESQDPPTQYV.

V gene TRBV6-2 or TRBV6-3 combines with J gene TRBJ1-3; no clear D. The V end was cut by 6 bases, the J end by 4 bases, with 22 bases between. This CDR3 is built from 17 residues. Germline CDR1 and CDR2: MNHEY and SVGEGT. DNA of the CDR3: TGTGCCAGCAGCTCAATTACCCCCGGAGGAAACGGAAACACCATATATTTT. Protein sequence: CASSSITPGGNGNTIYF.

A remark on this clone: Other DNA variants within this sample encode the same CDR3. J is TRBJ2-2 and V is TRBV5-1, with D hard to call. The CDR3 is 14 amino acids. Trimming pared 2 bases from V and 3 bases from J, leaving 8 bases between. CDR1 and CDR2 from the germline V gene are SGHRS and YFSETQ. For the CDR3, the DNA is TGCGCCAGCAGCTTCGGCGGATACACCGGGGAGCTGTTTTTT. Translated: CASSFGGYTGELFF.

This sequence joins TRBV12-5 and TRBJ1-1, with D tentatively TRBD1 (6 bases). The V end lost 3 bases, the J end lost 5 bases, and 13 bases lay between the germline ends. The CDR3 runs 14 residues. Germline V gene data show CDR1 as LGHNT and CDR2 as FRNRAP. DNA of the CDR3: TGTGCTAGTGGTTTCCTACAGGGTCTGACTGAAGCTTTCTTT. This codes for CASGFLQGLTEAFF.

The rearrangement joins TRBV6-5 to TRBJ1-5; D gene uncertain. The V gene's germline CDR1 is MNHEY and CDR2 SVGAGI. This CDR3 comprises 15 residues. V was cut by 0 bases and J by 7 bases, with 13 bases left in between. The CDR3 region is CASSYSAGVIQPQHF. CDR3 DNA sequence: TGTGCCAGCAGTTACTCTGCCGGGGTGATCCAGCCCCAGCATTTT.

The chain joins TRBV18 to TRBJ1-2, with 10 bases aligning to TRBD1. The germline CDR1 and CDR2 sequences are KGHSH and LQKENI. Germline trimming cut 0 bases from V and 10 bases from J; bases unmatched to any gene: 5. The CDR3 extends over 14 amino acids. DNA of the CDR3: TGTGCCAGCTCACCACCGTCGACAGGGGGCCTCTACACCTTC. Amino acids: CASSPPSTGGLYTF.

This chain joins TRBV24-1 and TRBJ1-2, with TRBD1 identical over 7 bases. V was pared by 6 bases and J by 11 bases, with 8 bases of the junction left unmatched. The CDR3 extends over 12 amino acids. CDR1 and CDR2 (germline): KGHDR, SFDVKD. CDR3 protein: CATSRGTDLYTF. In nucleotides, the CDR3 is TGTGCCACCAGTCGTGGGACAGACCTATACACCTTC.

The chain combines TRBV2 with TRBJ2-3; unclear D gene. Trimming removed 4 bases at V and 2 bases at J, with 7 bases between. The CDR3 is 13 amino acids. Germline assignment: CDR1 SNHLY and CDR2 FYNNEI. The CDR3 DNA reads TGTGCCAGCAGTGTAGAGGACACAGATACGCAGTATTTT. Protein: CASSVEDTDTQYF.

V gene TRBV18 combines with J gene TRBJ2-1; 8 bases agree with TRBD2. V lost 0 bases to trimming and J lost 7 bases; unmatched junction nucleotides: 8. This CDR3 is built from 16 residues. Germline V CDR1 and CDR2: KGHSH, LQKENI. CDR3 sequence: CASSPPGRVSWNEQFF. The CDR3 DNA is TGTGCCAGCTCACCACCCGGGAGGGTTAGTTGGAATGAGCAGTTCTTC.

V and J are TRBV30 and TRBJ1-3, with D possibly matching TRBD1 (5 bases). Germline loops: CDR1 GTSNPN, CDR2 SVGIG (reference sequence). The CDR3 sequence is 15 residues long. The V end lost 0 bases, the J end lost 9 bases, and 18 bases lay between the germline ends. The CDR3 coding sequence is TGTGCCTGGAGTGTGATAAGGGGCTTACGTAGCACCATATATTTT. Translated: CAWSVIRGLRSTIYF.

This chain joins TRBV4-1 and TRBJ1-6; no clear D. CDR3 size: 19 residues. Per germline, CDR1 MGHRA and CDR2 YSYEKL. V was clipped by 1 base and J by 0 bases, with 16 bases between them. CDR3 coding DNA: TGCGCCAGCAGCCAAGGGGCACTTCAGTTGAGCTCCTATAATTCACCCCTCCACTTT. Protein product: CASSQGALQLSSYNSPLHF.

The CDR3 DNA is TGCGCCAGCAGTGAGATCTGGGGAGAACAGCCCCAGCATTTT. Its protein is CASSEIWGEQPQHF. The chain joins TRBV10-2 to TRBJ1-5; no firm D call. This CDR3 comprises 14 residues. Germline CDR1 WSHSY, CDR2 SAAADI. The V gene lost 2 bases and the J gene lost 7 bases, with 12 bases spanning the gap.

V is TRBV21-1 and J is TRBJ1-6; the table names TRBD1, a call not compared with the DNA. TRBV21-1 is described as a pseudogene. This CDR3 comprises 15 residues. In DNA, the CDR3 is TGTGCCAGCAGCGTCCGGACACCTGGAAATTCACCCCTCCACTTT. Its protein product is CASSVRTPGNSPLHF.

V is TRBV5-4 and J is TRBJ2-3; the D gene could be TRBD1 or TRBD2 (5 bases each). Germline V gene sequence: CDR1 SGHNT, CDR2 YYREEE (reference sequence). The CDR3 is made up of 15 amino acids. The V and J ends lost 0 bases and 4 bases respectively, with 12 bases between them. As DNA, the CDR3 is TGTGCCAGCAGCTTGGAGGGGCTAGCTGCAGATACGCAGTATTTT. Translating it yields CASSLEGLAADTQYF.

This clone showed up just once. The chain links TRBV4-2 to TRBJ2-1, with D maybe TRBD2 (6 bases). This CDR3 is 14 amino acids long. Trimming removed 3 bases from V and 4 bases from J, with 10 bases in between. Looked up from germline, CDR1 is LGHNA and CDR2 is YNFKEQ. This chain's CDR3 is CASSQGGLYNEQFF. In nucleotides, the CDR3 is TGTGCCAGCAGCCAGGGGGGACTTTACAATGAGCAGTTCTTC.

This clone turned up a few times. The chain couples TRBV3-1 (or the pseudogene TRBV3-2) to TRBJ1-2; a weak D match, TRBD1 (6 bases). V was clipped by 1 base and J by 7 bases, with 10 bases between them. Per germline, CDR1 LGHDT and CDR2 YNNKEL (reference sequence). The CDR3 runs 13 residues. The CDR3 here is CASSQATGAGYTF. As DNA, the CDR3 is TGTGCCAGCAGCCAAGCAACGGGGGCTGGCTACACCTTC.

This rearrangement joins TRBV5-1 to TRBJ1-1; D remains unclear. Germline values: CDR1 SGHRS, CDR2 YFSETQ. The CDR3 runs to 16 residues. V lost 2 bases to trimming and J lost 5 bases, with 19 bases between them. CDR3 region: CASSFGMVAPRTEAFF. DNA of the CDR3: TGCGCCAGCAGCTTTGGAATGGTGGCCCCTCGGACTGAAGCTTTCTTT.

This chain uses TRBV11-1 with TRBJ2-7; 8 nucleotides agree with TRBD2. The CDR3 length is 16 residues. V lost 1 base, J lost 2 bases, and 7 bases stayed unmatched. Germline loops: CDR1 SGHAT, CDR2 FQDESV (reference sequence). CDR3 bases: TGTGCCAGCAGCTTAGATGGCGGGAGGATACCCTACGAGCAGTACGTC. Translation gives CASSLDGGRIPYEQYV.

The J gene is TRBJ2-7, the V gene TRBV12-3 or TRBV12-4; no reliable D call. The CDR3 contains 13 residues. Trimming took 7 bases from V and 7 from J, leaving 17 bases between them. CDR3 amino acids: CASTSRGAREQYV. CDR3 DNA sequence: TGTGCCAGCACCTCCCGAGGAGCTCGGGAGCAGTACGTC.

The gene calls are TRBV7-2 and TRBJ1-6; the D is unclear. Trimming took off 0 bases at V and 12 bases at J, with 6 bases between the two ends. The V gene's germline CDR1 is SGHTA and CDR2 FQGNSA. This CDR3 contains 12 residues. Here the CDR3 reads CASSLAGLPLHF. The CDR3, as DNA: TGTGCCAGCAGCTTAGCAGGGTTACCCCTCCACTTT.

This chain joins TRBV27 and TRBJ1-2; 8 bases align to TRBD1. CDR1 MNHEY and CDR2 SMNVEV come from the germline V gene (reference sequence). The CDR3 covers 16 residues. Trimming took 5 bases from V and 4 from J; bases not matched to a gene: 12. CDR3 in amino acids: CASSLRWGTGVYGYTF. CDR3 coding DNA: TGTGCCAGCAGTCTCCGATGGGGGACAGGAGTCTATGGCTACACCTTC.

The chain joins TRBV6-4 to TRBJ2-1, with TRBD2 identical over 9 bases. J gave up 4 bases and V 3 bases, and 4 bases lay outside the gene matches. The germline CDR1 and CDR2 sequences are MRHNA and SNTAGT. This CDR3 region has 15 residues. CDR3 protein: CASSESGGTYNEQFF. DNA for the CDR3: TGTGCCAGCAGTGAAAGCGGGGGGACTTACAATGAGCAGTTCTTC.

This clone has only a few counts. V gene TRBV6-5 combines with J gene TRBJ1-6; no reliable D call. The CDR3 sequence is 15 residues long. The germline V gene has CDR1 MNHEY and CDR2 SVGAGI. Between the trimmed V and J ends, which lost 5 bases and 7 bases, there was a span of 15 bases. The CDR3 spells CASSNQPRLNSPLHF. The CDR3 DNA follows: TGTGCCAGCAGTAACCAACCCCGCCTGAATTCACCCCTCCACTTT.

The rearrangement joins TRBV7-9 to TRBJ1-1; no firm D call. V was clipped by 8 bases and J by 0 bases, with 10 bases between them. This CDR3 spans 13 amino acids. Per germline, CDR1 SEHNR and CDR2 FQNEAQ (reference sequence). The CDR3 loop is CASRVQMNTEAFF. The CDR3 DNA follows: TGTGCCAGCCGGGTACAGATGAACACTGAAGCTTTCTTT. The variable domain in full, with the rest retrieved from reference TRBV7-9 and TRBJ1-1, is DTGVSQNPRHKITKRGQNVTFRCDPISEHNRLYWYRQTLGQGPEFLTYFQNEAQLEKSRLLSDRFSAERPKGSFSTLEIQRTEQGDSAMYLCASRVQMNTEAFFGQGTRLTVV.

The V and J genes are TRBV5-4 and TRBJ2-6; unclear D gene. This CDR3 comprises 16 residues. Trimming removed 1 base from V and 2 bases from J, with 10 bases in between. Germline assignment: CDR1 SGHNT and CDR2 YYREEE (reference sequence). The CDR3 DNA reads as TGTGCCAGCAGCTTGCAACAGTTCACTGGGGCCAACGTCCTGACTTTC. Translating gives CASSLQQFTGANVLTF. Filled out from reference TRBV5-4 and TRBJ2-6, the complete variable domain reads ETGVTQSPTHLIKTRGQQVTLRCSSQSGHNTVSWYQQALGQGPQFIFQYYREEENGRGNFPPRFSGLQFPNYSSELNVNALELDDSALYLCASSLQQFTGANVLTFGAGSRLTVL.

The chain links TRBV27 to TRBJ1-2; D ambiguous. Germline V CDR1 and CDR2: MNHEY, SMNVEV (reference sequence). Trimming removed 0 bases from V and 2 bases from J, with 13 bases in between. The CDR3 runs 16 residues. CDR3 in amino acids: CASSLSPGVGNYGYTF. Written as DNA, the CDR3 is TGTGCCAGCAGTTTATCCCCGGGTGTAGGAAACTATGGCTACACCTTC.